Sequencing of this T cell receptor beta chain was carried out in a study of CD8+CD57+ T cells in acquired aplastic anemia. The wider study: Sorting CD4+ and CD8+ cells gave DNA averaging around 3 ug.

This clonotype has a single count. Whoever was chosen for sequencing had shown CD8+CD57+ cell expansion by flow cytometry. All patients had severe acquired aplastic anemia. The template for TCR beta VDJ and CDR3 sequence profiling was genomic DNA. MiXCR, run by TCRdb on the reads, gives a single entry per CDR3 protein. The sample lists about 180,000 distinct CDR3 sequences; more than 60% were seen once. Germline CDR1 and CDR2: DFQATT and SNEGSKA (reference sequence). The CDR3 is 11 residues long. The V and J ends lost 0 bases and 9 bases respectively, with 9 bases between them. This sequence joins TRBV20-1 and TRBJ2-7, with D possibly TRBD2 on 5 matching bases. The sample was sorted CD4+, CD8+, or CD8+CD57+ T cells (not recorded which) from PBMCs. The TCR was taken from a human donor with aplastic anemia. CDR3 residues: CSARDERGQYF. For the CDR3, the DNA is TGCAGTGCTAGAGATGAACGGGGGCAGTACTTC.